Described below is a single T cell receptor beta chain sequence and its context. Its antigen is as yet unknown. PCR involved 60 Vbeta and 13 Jbeta primers. The table came from immunoSEQ multiplex PCR; TCRdb's copy has only in-frame clones and leaves some out. The repertoire holds over 120,000 clones, with under 90% as singletons. The sample is drawn from a study of cytomegalovirus exposure and HLA in healthy donors. Study-wide results and limits: For TCR beta chains, V- and J-gene trimming was later linked to a missense DCLRE1C variant.

Germline V gene sequence: CDR1 LNHNV, CDR2 YYDKDF (reference sequence). The CDR3 runs to 15 residues. The V end lost 8 bases, the J end lost 5 bases, and 16 bases lay between the germline ends. The sequenced sample was PBMCs. J is TRBJ1-6 and V is TRBV15; D not resolved. The source of this sequence is a man aged 35 to 55 in good health and CMV-seronegative. CDR3 sequence reads: CATAGTEVNNSPLHF. The CDR3 region has the DNA TGTGCCACCGCCGGAACAGAAGTGAATAATTCACCCCTCCACTTT.